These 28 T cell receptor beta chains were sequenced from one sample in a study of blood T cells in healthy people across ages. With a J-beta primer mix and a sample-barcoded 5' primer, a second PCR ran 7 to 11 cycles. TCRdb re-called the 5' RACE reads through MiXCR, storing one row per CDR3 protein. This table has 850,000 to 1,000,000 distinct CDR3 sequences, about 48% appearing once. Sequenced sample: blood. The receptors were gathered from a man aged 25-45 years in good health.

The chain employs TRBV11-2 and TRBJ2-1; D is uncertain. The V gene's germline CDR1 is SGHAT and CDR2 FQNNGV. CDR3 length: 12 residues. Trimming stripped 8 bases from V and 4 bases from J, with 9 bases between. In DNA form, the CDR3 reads TGTGCCAGCCTTGAACGGTACAATGAGCAGTTCTTC. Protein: CASLERYNEQFF. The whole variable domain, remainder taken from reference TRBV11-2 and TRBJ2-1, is EAGVAQSPRYKIIEKRQSVAFWCNPISGHATLYWYQQILGQGPKLLIQFQNNGVVDDSQLPKDRFSAERLKGVDSTLKIQPAKLEDSAVYLCASLERYNEQFFGPGTRLTVL.

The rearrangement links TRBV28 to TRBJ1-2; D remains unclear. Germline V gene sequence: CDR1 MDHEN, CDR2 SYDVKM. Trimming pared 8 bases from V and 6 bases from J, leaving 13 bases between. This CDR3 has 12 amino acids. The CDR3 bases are TGTGCCAGCCAAAGCGGGGAGAATGGCTACACCTTC. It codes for CASQSGENGYTF.

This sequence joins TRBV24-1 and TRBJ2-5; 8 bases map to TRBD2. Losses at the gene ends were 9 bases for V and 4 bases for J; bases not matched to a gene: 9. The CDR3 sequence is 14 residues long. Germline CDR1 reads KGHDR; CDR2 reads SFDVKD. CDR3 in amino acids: CATGKGGGLETQYF. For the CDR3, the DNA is TGTGCCACCGGGAAGGGCGGGGGGCTAGAGACCCAGTACTTC.

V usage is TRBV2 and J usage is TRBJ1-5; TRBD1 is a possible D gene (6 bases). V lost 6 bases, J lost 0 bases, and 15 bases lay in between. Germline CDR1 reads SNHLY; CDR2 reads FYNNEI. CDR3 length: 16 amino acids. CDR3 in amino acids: CASRDRQANSNQPQHF. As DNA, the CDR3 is TGTGCCAGCAGAGACCGACAGGCTAATAGCAATCAGCCCCAGCATTTT.

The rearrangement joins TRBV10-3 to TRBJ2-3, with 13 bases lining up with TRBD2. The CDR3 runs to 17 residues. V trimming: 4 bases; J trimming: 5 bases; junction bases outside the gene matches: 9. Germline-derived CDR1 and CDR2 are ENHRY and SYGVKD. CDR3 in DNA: TGTGCCATCAGTGGCCTTCGGACTAGCGGGGGAGGAGATACGCAGTATTTT. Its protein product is CAISGLRTSGGGDTQYF.

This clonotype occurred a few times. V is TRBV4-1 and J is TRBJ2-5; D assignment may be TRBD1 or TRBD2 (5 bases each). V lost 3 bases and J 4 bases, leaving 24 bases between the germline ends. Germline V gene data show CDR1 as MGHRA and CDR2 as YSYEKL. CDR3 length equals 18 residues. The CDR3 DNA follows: TGCGCCAGCAGCCAGCCTGAATCCGGGGCTAGAGAGCTAGAGACCCAGTACTTC. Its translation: CASSQPESGARELETQYF.

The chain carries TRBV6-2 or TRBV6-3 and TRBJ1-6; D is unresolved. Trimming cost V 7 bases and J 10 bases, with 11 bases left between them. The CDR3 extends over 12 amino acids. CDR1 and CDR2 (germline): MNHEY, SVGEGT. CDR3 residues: CASKSVGSPLHF. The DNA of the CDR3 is TGTGCCAGCAAAAGCGTTGGATCACCCCTCCACTTT.

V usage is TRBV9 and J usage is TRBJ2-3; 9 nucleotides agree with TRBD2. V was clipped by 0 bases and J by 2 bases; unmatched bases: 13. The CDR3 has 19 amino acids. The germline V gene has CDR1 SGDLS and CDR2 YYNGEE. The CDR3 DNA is TGTGCCAGCAGCGTAGGAGTAGCGGGGGCCCGGAGACCCACAGATACGCAGTATTTT. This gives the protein CASSVGVAGARRPTDTQYF.

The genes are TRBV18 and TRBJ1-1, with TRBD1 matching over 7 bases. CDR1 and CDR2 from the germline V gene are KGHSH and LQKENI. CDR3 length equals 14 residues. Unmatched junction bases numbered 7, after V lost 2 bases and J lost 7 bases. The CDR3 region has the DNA TGTGCCAGCTCACCAGCCAGAGGGGACAGTGAAGCTTTCTTT. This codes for CASSPARGDSEAFF.

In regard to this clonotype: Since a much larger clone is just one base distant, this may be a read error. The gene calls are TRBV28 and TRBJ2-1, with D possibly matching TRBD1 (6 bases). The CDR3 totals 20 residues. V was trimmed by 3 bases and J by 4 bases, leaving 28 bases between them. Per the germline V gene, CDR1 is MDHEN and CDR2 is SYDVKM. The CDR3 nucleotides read TGTGCCAGCAGTTTTTCCTCGCCGATCGCGCAGGGGCTCTCTTACAATGAGCAGTTCTTC. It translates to CASSFSSPIAQGLSYNEQFF. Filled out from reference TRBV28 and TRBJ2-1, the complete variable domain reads DVKVTQSSRYLVKRTGEKVFLECVQDMDHENMFWYRQDPGLGLRLIYFSYDVKMKEKGDIPEGYSVSREKKERFSLILESASTNQTSMYLCASSFSSPIAQGLSYNEQFFGPGTRLTVL.

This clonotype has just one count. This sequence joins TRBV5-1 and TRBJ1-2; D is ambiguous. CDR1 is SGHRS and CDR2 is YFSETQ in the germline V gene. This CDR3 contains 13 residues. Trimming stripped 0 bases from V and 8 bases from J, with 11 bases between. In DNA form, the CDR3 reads TGCGCCAGCAGCTTGGGCCAGGCCAAGGGCTACACCTTC. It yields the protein CASSLGQAKGYTF.

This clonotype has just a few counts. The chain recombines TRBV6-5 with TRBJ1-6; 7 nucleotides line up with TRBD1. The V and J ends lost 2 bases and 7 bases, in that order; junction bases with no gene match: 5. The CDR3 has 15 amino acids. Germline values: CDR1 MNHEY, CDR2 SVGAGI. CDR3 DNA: TGTGCCAGCAGTTACCGGGGACAGATGAATTCACCCCTCCACTTT. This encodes CASSYRGQMNSPLHF.

The CDR3 nucleotides read TGTGCCAGCAGTTTCTCCGGGTCTGATCAGCCCCAGCATTTT. Its translation: CASSFSGSDQPQHF. The chain uses TRBV27 and TRBJ1-5; D remains ambiguous. The CDR3 contains 14 residues. Germline CDR1 is MNHEY and CDR2 is SMNVEV (reference sequence). Trimming cost V 3 bases and J 5 bases, with 11 bases left between them.

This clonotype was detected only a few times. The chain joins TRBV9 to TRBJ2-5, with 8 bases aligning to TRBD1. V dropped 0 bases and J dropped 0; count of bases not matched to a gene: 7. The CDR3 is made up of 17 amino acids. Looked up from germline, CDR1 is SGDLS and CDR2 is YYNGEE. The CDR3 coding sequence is TGTGCCAGCAGCGTAGGACGGACAGGGTGGAACCAAGAGACCCAGTACTTC. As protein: CASSVGRTGWNQETQYF.

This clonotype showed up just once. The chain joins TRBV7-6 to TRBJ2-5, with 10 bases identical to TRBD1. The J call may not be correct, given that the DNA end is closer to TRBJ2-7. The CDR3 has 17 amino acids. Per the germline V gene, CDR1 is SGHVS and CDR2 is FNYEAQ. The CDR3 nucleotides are TGTGCCAGCAGCTTAGCCACCTTTGGGACAGGGGTGTACGAGCAGTACTTC. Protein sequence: CASSLATFGTGVYEQYF.

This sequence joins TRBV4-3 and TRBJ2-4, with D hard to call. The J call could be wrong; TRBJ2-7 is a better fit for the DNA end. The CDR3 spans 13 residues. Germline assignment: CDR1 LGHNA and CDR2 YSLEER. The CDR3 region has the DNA TGCGCCAGCAGCCAAGATTGGGCAACCGAGCAGTACTTC. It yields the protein CASSQDWATEQYF.

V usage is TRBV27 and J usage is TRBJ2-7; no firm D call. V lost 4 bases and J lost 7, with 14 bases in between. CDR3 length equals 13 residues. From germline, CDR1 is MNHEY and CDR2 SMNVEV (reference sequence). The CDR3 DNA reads TGTGCCAGCAGTTATAATGGCTTCGTGGAGCAGTACTTC. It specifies CASSYNGFVEQYF.

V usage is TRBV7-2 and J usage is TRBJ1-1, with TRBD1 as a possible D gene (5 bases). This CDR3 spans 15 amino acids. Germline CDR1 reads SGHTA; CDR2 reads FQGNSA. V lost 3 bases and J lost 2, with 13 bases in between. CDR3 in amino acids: CASSFRGTDNTEAFF. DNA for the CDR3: TGTGCCAGCAGCTTTCGAGGGACTGACAACACTGAAGCTTTCTTT.

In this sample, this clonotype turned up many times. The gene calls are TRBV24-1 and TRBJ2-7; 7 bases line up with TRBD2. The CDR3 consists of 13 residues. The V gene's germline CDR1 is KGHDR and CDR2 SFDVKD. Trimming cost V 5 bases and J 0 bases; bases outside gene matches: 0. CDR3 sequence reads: CATSGGSSYEQYF. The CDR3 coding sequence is TGTGCCACCAGTGGCGGGAGCTCCTACGAGCAGTACTTC.

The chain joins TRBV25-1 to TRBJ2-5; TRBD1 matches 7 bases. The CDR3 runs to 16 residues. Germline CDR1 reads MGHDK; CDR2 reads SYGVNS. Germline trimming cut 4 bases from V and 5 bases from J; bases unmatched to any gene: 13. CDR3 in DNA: TGTGCCAGCAGTGCCCAGGAGACAGGGAGAGACGAGACCCAGTACTTC. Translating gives CASSAQETGRDETQYF.

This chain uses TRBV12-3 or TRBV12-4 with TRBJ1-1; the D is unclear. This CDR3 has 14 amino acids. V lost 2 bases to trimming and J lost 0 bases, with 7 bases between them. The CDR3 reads CASSLNSLNTEAFF. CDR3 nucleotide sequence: TGTGCCAGCAGTTTAAACAGCTTGAACACTGAAGCTTTCTTT.

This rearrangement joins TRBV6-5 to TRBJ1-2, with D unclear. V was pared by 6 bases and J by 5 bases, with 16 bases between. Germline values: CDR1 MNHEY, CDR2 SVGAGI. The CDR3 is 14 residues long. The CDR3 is CASRTPGMGYGYTF. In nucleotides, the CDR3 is TGTGCCAGCAGAACCCCGGGGATGGGGTATGGCTACACCTTC.

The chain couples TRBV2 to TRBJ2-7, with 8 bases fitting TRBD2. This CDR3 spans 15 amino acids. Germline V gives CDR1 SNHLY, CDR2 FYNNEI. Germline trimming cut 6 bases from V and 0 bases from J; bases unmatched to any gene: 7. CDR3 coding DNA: TGTGCCAGCAGACAGCAGCGGGGGAGCTCCTACGAGCAGTACTTC. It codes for CASRQQRGSSYEQYF.

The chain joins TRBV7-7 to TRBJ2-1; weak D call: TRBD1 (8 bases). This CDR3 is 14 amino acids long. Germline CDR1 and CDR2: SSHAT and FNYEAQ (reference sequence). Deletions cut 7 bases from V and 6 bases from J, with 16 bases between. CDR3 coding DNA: TGTGCCAGCAACAGGGGGGGCCAGCTCAATGAGCAGTTCTTC. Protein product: CASNRGGQLNEQFF. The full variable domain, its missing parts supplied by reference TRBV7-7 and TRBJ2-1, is GAGVSQSPRYKVTKRGQDVTLRCDPISSHATLYWYQQALGQGPEFLTYFNYEAQPDKSGLPSDRFSAERPEGSISTLTIQRTEQRDSAMYRCASNRGGQLNEQFFGPGTRLTVL.

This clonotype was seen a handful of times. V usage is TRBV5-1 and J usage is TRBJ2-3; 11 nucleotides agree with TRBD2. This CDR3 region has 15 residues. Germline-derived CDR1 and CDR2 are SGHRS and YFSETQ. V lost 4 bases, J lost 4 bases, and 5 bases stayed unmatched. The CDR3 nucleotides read TGCGCCAGCAGCCAGACTAGCGGGGTATCAGATACGCAGTATTTT. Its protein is CASSQTSGVSDTQYF.

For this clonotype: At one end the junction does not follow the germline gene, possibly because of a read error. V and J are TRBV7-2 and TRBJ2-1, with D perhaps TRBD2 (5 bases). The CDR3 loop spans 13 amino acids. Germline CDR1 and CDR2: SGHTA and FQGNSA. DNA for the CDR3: TGTGTCAGCAGCCCGGCTGAGGGTTATGAGCAGTTCTTC. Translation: CVSSPAEGYEQFF.

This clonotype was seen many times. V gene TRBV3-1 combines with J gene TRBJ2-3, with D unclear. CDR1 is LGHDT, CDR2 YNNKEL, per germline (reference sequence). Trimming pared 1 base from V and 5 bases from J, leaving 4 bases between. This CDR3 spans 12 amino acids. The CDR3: CASSQVVDTQYF. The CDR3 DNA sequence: TGTGCCAGCAGCCAAGTAGTAGATACGCAGTATTTT.

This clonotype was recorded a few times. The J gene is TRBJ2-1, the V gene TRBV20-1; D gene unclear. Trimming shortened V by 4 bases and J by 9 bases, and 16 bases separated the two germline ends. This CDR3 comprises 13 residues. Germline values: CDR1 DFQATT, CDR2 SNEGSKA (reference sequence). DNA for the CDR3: TGCAGTGCTACGGCCCTCGATCCGTTTGAGCAGTTCTTC. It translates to CSATALDPFEQFF.